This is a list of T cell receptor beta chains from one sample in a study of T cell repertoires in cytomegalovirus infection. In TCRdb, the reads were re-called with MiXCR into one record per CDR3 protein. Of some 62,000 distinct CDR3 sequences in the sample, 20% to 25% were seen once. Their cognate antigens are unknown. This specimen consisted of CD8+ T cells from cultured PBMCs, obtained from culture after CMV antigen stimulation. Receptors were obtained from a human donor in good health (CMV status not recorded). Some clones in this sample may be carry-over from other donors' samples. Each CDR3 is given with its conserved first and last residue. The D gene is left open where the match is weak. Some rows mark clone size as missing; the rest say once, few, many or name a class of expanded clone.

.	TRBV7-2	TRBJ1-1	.	TGTGCCAGCAGCTTAGTCACCCCTGAAGCTTTCTTT	CASSLVTPEAFF
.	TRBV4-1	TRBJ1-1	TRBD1	TGCGCCAGCAGCCAATCCGGACAGGGGAACACTGAAGCTTTCTTT	CASSQSGQGNTEAFF
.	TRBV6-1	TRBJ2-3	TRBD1	TGTGCCAGCAGTGAAGTCAGTCGGGACAGGGAGTATGTCTTT	CASSEVSRDREYVF
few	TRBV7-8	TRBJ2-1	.	TGTGCCAGCAGCTTAGTAGTGTTTGAGCAGTTCTTC	CASSLVVFEQFF
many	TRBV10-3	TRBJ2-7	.	TGTGCCATCAGTGATCGGTACAGGGAGCCCTCCTACGAGCAGTACTTC	CAISDRYREPSYEQYF
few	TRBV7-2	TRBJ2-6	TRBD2	TGTGCCAGCAGCCATAGGGGCTCTAGCGGGGGCAGCTCTGGGGCCAACGTCCTGACTTTC	CASSHRGSSGGSSGANVLTF
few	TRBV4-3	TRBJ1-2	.	TGCGCCAGCAGCCAGAACCCCCGGGATGGCTACACCTTC	CASSQNPRDGYTF
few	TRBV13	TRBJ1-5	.	TGTGCCAGCAGCTTAGGTTCTAGCAATCAGCCCCAGCATTTT	CASSLGSSNQPQHF
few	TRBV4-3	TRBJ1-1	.	TGCGCCAGCAGCCAAGAGGGCGATGAAGCTTTCTTT	CASSQEGDEAFF
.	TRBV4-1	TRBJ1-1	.	TGCGCCAGCAGCCAGGATCTATCTGCCGTTACTGAAGCTTTCTTT	CASSQDLSAVTEAFF
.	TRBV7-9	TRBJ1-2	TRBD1	TGTGCCAGCAGCTACCCTGGGACAGGCGATAACTATGGCTACACCTTC	CASSYPGTGDNYGYTF
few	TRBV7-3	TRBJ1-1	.	TGTGCCAGCAGCCAAGAACAGGGCCGGACTGAAGCTTTCTTT	CASSQEQGRTEAFF
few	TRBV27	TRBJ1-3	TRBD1	TGTGCCAGCAGTCCACAACCAGGACAGGGTATAAACACCATATATTTT	CASSPQPGQGINTIYF
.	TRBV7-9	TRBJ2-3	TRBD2	TGTGCCAGCAGCTCCGGGGGGGCAACAGATACGCAGTATTTT	CASSSGGATDTQYF
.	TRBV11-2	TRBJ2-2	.	TGTGCCAGCACCTTGAGTCCACAACTAGCACCGAACACCGGGGAGCTGTTTTTT	CASTLSPQLAPNTGELFF
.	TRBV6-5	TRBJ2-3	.	TGTGCCAGCAGGATGGGATTTACCCGCACAGATACGCAGTATTTT	CASRMGFTRTDTQYF
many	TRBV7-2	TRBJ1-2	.	TGTGCCAGCAGCTCCCTGTGGGAACAGAACTATGGCTACACCTTC	CASSSLWEQNYGYTF
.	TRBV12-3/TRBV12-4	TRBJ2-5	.	TGTGCCAGCAGTTTTGGGTACCAAGAGACCCAGTACTTC	CASSFGYQETQYF
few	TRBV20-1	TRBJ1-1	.	TGCAGTGCTAGACAAGGCATGAACACTGAAGCTTTCTTT	CSARQGMNTEAFF
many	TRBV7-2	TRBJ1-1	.	TGTGCCAGCAGCTTAGCGGGACTCAGGAACACTGAAGCTTTCTTT	CASSLAGLRNTEAFF
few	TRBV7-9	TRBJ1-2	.	TGTGCCAGCAGCTTAGTCGGCAGCAGCTATGGCTACACCTTC	CASSLVGSSYGYTF
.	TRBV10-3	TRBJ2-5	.	TGTGCCATCAGGGCGGGCGGTGAGACCCAGTACTTC	CAIRAGGETQYF
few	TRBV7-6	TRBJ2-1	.	TGTGCCAGCAGCTTCGACGGTGAGATTGAGCAGTTCTTC	CASSFDGEIEQFF
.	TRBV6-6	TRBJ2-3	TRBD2	TGTGCCAGCAGCCCGTATCCGGGACTAGCGGGGGAGAGCACAGATACGCAGTATTTT	CASSPYPGLAGESTDTQYF
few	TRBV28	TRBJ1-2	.	TGTGCCAGCAGTTTCCCTGCAAACTATGGCTACACCTTC	CASSFPANYGYTF
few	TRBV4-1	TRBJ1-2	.	TGCGCCAGCAGCCCACCCGTTGGGGACAACTATGGCTACACCTTC	CASSPPVGDNYGYTF
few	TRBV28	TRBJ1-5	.	TGTGCCAGCAGTTTTTGGAGGGACAGCAATCAGCCCCAGCATTTT	CASSFWRDSNQPQHF
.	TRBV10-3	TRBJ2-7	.	TGTGCCACCGCACTCGGGACTTCACCCACCCCGGGGTACGAGCAGTACTTC	CATALGTSPTPGYEQYF
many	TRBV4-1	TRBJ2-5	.	TGCGCCAGCAGCCAAGCGGCGGGGACCTTCCAAGAGACCCAGTACTTC	CASSQAAGTFQETQYF
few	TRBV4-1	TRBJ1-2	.	TGCGCCAGCAGCCGAGATCGGGGAGCTAACTATGGCTACACCTTC	CASSRDRGANYGYTF
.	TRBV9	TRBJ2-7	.	TGTGCCAGCAGCGTAGGCGGTACCTACGAGCAGTACTTC	CASSVGGTYEQYF
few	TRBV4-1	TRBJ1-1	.	TGCGCCAGCAGCCAAGGGTACACTGAAGCTTTCTTT	CASSQGYTEAFF
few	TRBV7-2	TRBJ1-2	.	TGTGCCAGCAGCCTCCCCCGGGATCTTGGTAACTATGGCTACACCTTC	CASSLPRDLGNYGYTF
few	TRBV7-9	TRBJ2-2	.	TGTGCCAGCAGCTTAGTGACCAGCACCGGGGAGCTGTTTTTT	CASSLVTSTGELFF
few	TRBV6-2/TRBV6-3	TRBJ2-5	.	TGTGCCACCTTACTGAGCCACGTTATGAAGGAGACCCAGTACTTC	CATLLSHVMKETQYF
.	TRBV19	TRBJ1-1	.	TGTGCCAGTAGTATTACTGGGGCCAGGGCCACTGAAGCTTTCTTT	CASSITGARATEAFF
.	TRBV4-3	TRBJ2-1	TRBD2	TGCGCCAGCAGCCAAGAAAGAGGACTAGCGTCCTACAATGAGCAGTTCTTC	CASSQERGLASYNEQFF
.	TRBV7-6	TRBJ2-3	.	TGTGCCAGCAGCACTGCTATTGGGGGGCCTACAGATACGCAGTATTTT	CASSTAIGGPTDTQYF
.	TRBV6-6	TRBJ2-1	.	TGTGCCAGCAGTTACGGGAATGAGCAGTTCTTC	CASSYGNEQFF
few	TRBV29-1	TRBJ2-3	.	TGCAGCGTTGAACGACCTAATACAGATACGCAGTATTTT	CSVERPNTDTQYF
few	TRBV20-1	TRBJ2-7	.	TGCAGTGCTAGACCTTCCTACGAGCAGTACTTC	CSARPSYEQYF
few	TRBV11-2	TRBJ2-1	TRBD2	TGTGCCAGCAGCTTAGGGGGAGGGGAGCCTTACAATGAGCAGTTCTTC	CASSLGGGEPYNEQFF
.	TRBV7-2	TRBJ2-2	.	TGTGCCAGCAGCTCACAGGGTTGGGCCGGGGAGCTGTTTTTT	CASSSQGWAGELFF
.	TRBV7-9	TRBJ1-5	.	TGTGCCAGCAGCTTAGACGCGGTCAATCAGCCCCAGCATTTT	CASSLDAVNQPQHF
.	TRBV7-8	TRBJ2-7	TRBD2	TGTGCCAGCAGCCCGGGACTAGCGGGGCTCAGCTCCTACGAGCAGTACTTC	CASSPGLAGLSSYEQYF
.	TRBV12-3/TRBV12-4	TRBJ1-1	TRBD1	TGTGCCAGCAGTCCCCAGGGGGCTGCCTTGGGAGCTTTCTTT	CASSPQGAALGAFF